This entry describes one T cell receptor beta chain. The time point: baseline pretreatment blood. This sample's treatment: 15 Gy SBRT to primary tumor, nephrectomy 4 weeks later. The data belong to a study of radiation and T cells in renal cell carcinoma. Data came from immunoSEQ multiplex PCR; TCRdb stores just in-frame clones and leaves some out. The sample shows about 140,000 clones, roughly 80% of them seen only once. This CDR3 has 15 amino acids. CDR1 is SGHTA and CDR2 is FQGNSA in the germline V gene. V shed 5 bases, J shed 5 bases, and the junction held 6 bases outside the gene matches. The source is a woman in her fifties or sixties with renal cell carcinoma. This sequence joins TRBV7-2 and TRBJ2-2; 9 bases align to TRBD2. The sequenced sample was blood, obtained from a patient whose treatment included radiotherapy and nephrectomy. This CDR3 is CASSRALAGTGELFF. In DNA, the CDR3 is TGTGCCAGCAGCCGAGCCCTAGCGGGGACCGGGGAGCTGTTTTTT.